One sample yielded the 9 T cell receptor beta chains listed below, sequenced in a study of OX40 agonist ivuxolimab in advanced cancers. Method: immunoSEQ multiplex PCR; TCRdb's copy keeps in-frame clones and lacks some. Altogether over 35,000 clones are present, around 84% being singletons, with the ten largest covering roughly 22%. Sequences were derived from CD4+ or CD8+ T cells sorted from blood, sampled in a trial of the OX40 agonist ivuxolimab. These receptors originate from an adult with an advanced solid tumor such as melanoma, head and neck, liver or kidney cancer.

The V gene is TRBV6-4, the J gene TRBJ1-2, with TRBD1 as a possible D gene (6 bases). The CDR3 runs to 15 residues. CDR1 and CDR2 from the germline V gene are MRHNA and SNTAGT. V lost 6 bases to trimming and J lost 5 bases, with 19 bases between them. The CDR3 DNA reads as TGTGCCAGCAGAAGACACGAGGACAGCCCTTATGGCTACACCTTC. This gives the protein CASRRHEDSPYGYTF.

The genes are TRBV19 and TRBJ2-7, with 9 bases lining up with TRBD1. Germline V gives CDR1 LNHDA, CDR2 SQIVND (reference sequence). The CDR3 is 15 amino acids. With 3 bases clipped from V and 5 bases from J, the junction kept 8 bases outside the gene matches. The CDR3 loop reads CASSMGTGPWDEQYF. CDR3 nucleotides: TGTGCCAGTAGTATGGGGACAGGGCCTTGGGACGAGCAGTACTTC.

The chain couples TRBV4-1 to TRBJ2-7; D call uncertain. V was pared by 3 bases and J by 0 bases, with 9 bases between. The CDR3 length is 14 residues. From germline, CDR1 is MGHRA and CDR2 YSYEKL. For the CDR3, the DNA is TGCGCCAGCAGCCACCACACAAGCTCCTACGAGCAGTACTTC. Protein sequence: CASSHHTSSYEQYF.

J is TRBJ2-2 and V is TRBV7-9; 8 nucleotides line up with TRBD1. V lost 5 bases and J lost 7; bases outside the gene matches: 9. CDR1 SEHNR and CDR2 FQNEAQ come from the germline V gene (reference sequence). This CDR3 is 15 amino acids long. CDR3: CASSGRTGPDGELFF. The DNA for the CDR3 is TGTGCCAGCAGCGGCAGGACAGGGCCGGACGGGGAGCTGTTTTTT.

The chain uses TRBV5-6 and TRBJ1-2; D is perhaps TRBD1 (6 bases). The CDR3 consists of 15 residues. Trimming cost V 1 base and J 7 bases, with 17 bases left between them. The germline V gene encodes CDR1 SGHDT and CDR2 YYEEEE. CDR3 nucleotide sequence: TGTGCCAGCAGCTTGTTGGGAGGGCAGGGGTTTGGCTACACCTTC. Residues: CASSLLGGQGFGYTF.

The chain has TRBV19 and TRBJ1-1, with D uncertain. The CDR3 extends over 12 amino acids. Trimming removed 3 bases at V and 5 bases at J, with 7 bases between. Germline V gene sequence: CDR1 LNHDA, CDR2 SQIVND (reference sequence). In DNA, the CDR3 is TGTGCCAGTAGTATTGGGAGAACTGAAGCTTTCTTT. It is translated as CASSIGRTEAFF.

The gene calls are TRBV7-2 and TRBJ2-3; D could derive from TRBD1 or TRBD2 (6 bases each). The V gene's germline CDR1 is SGHTA and CDR2 FQGNSA. The length of the CDR3 is 14 residues. V lost 5 bases and J lost 3, with 12 bases in between. This CDR3 is CASSEEGGTDTQYF. DNA for the CDR3: TGTGCCAGCAGCGAAGAAGGGGGGACAGATACGCAGTATTTT. The complete variable domain, with remaining parts taken from reference TRBV7-2 and TRBJ2-3, reads GAGVSQSPSNKVTEKGKDVELRCDPISGHTALYWYRQSLGQGLEFLIYFQGNSAPDKSGLPSDRFSAERTGGSVSTLTIQRTQQEDSAVYLCASSEEGGTDTQYFGPGTRLTVL.

In its sample, this clone was seen once. The chain links TRBV11-3 to TRBJ2-1, with D possibly matching TRBD1 (5 bases). CDR1 and CDR2 from the germline V gene are SGHNT and YENEEA. The CDR3 spans 17 residues. Trimming cost V 5 bases and J 0 bases, with 17 bases left between them. CDR3 nucleotide sequence: TGTGCCAGCAGCCCCTCACAGGAATCGAGCTCCTACAATGAGCAGTTCTTC. It is translated as CASSPSQESSSYNEQFF.

This chain links TRBV28 with TRBJ2-1, with a weak D call TRBD1 (8 bases). V was shortened by 4 bases and J by 5 bases, with 12 bases between the two germline ends. CDR3 length equals 14 residues. The germline gives CDR1 MDHEN, CDR2 SYDVKM. The CDR3 coding sequence is TGTGCCAGCAGTTACAGGGGGGGGAACAATGAGCAGTTCTTC. Protein product: CASSYRGGNNEQFF.